These 13 T cell receptor beta chains share one sample of origin, sequenced in a study of shared clonotypes between healthy human individuals. Here immunoSEQ multiplex PCR was the method, and the copy in TCRdb shows in-frame clones only, minus some. The sample holds approximately 710,000 clones; 90% are singletons and the top ten take 30% to 40%. The sequenced material came from memory CD8+ T cells from PBMCs. Subset specified: CD45RO+ cells pooled with CCR7-negative TemRA cells. Receptors were obtained from a man younger than 30 in good health. Some clones in this sample may be carry-over from other donors' samples.

This clone was observed a single time. The J gene is TRBJ1-3, the V gene TRBV4-3; D gene unclear. V was cut by 1 base and J by 2 bases, with 9 bases left in between. The CDR3 covers 15 residues. Germline V lookup: CDR1 LGHNA, CDR2 YSLEER. In nucleotides, the CDR3 is TGCGCCAGCAGCCAAGCTCGGGGAGCTGGAAACACCATATATTTT. It codes for CASSQARGAGNTIYF.

Remarks on this clone: The same CDR3 also results from other DNA sequences found in this sample. The chain links TRBV9 to TRBJ2-6; D not resolved. In germline, CDR1 is SGDLS, CDR2 YYNGEE. This CDR3 is 13 amino acids long. V shed 3 bases and J shed 4 bases, with 5 bases lying between them. The CDR3 bases are TGTGCCAGCAGCGGTTCCGGGGCCAACGTCCTGACTTTC. This gives the protein CASSGSGANVLTF.

The chain carries TRBV5-5 and TRBJ1-4; D is unclear. This CDR3 is 15 amino acids long. Germline assignment: CDR1 SGHKS and CDR2 YYEKEE (reference sequence). V lost 4 bases to trimming and J lost 8 bases, with 18 bases between them. The chain's CDR3 is CASSPVRALGEKLFF. The CDR3 DNA follows: TGTGCCAGCAGCCCAGTCCGGGCCCTCGGGGAAAAACTGTTTTTT.

This chain joins TRBV5-8 and TRBJ1-1; D not certain. Germline V gene sequence: CDR1 SGHTS, CDR2 YDEGEE. Trimming removed 3 bases from V and 3 bases from J, with 9 bases in between. The CDR3 covers 13 residues. The CDR3 protein is CASSWTGYTEAFF. The CDR3, as DNA: TGTGCCAGCAGCTGGACGGGGTACACTGAAGCTTTCTTT. The variable domain in full, with the rest retrieved from reference TRBV5-8 and TRBJ1-1, is EAGVTQSPTHLIKTRGQQATLRCSPISGHTSVYWYQQALGLGLQFLLWYDEGEERNRGNFPPRFSGRQFPNYSSELNVNALELEDSALYLCASSWTGYTEAFFGQGTRLTVV.

The chain has TRBV4-3 and TRBJ2-1, with 15 bases matching TRBD2. This CDR3 spans 20 amino acids. The V and J ends lost 2 bases and 0 bases, in that order; junction bases with no gene match: 8. Germline loops: CDR1 LGHNA, CDR2 YSLEER. CDR3 protein: CASSQPLGLAGGLSYNEQFF. For the CDR3, the DNA is TGCGCCAGCAGCCAACCCCTGGGACTAGCGGGGGGACTCTCCTACAATGAGCAGTTCTTC.

The chain links TRBV28 to TRBJ2-7, with D perhaps TRBD1 (6 bases). CDR1 and CDR2 from the germline V gene are MDHEN and SYDVKM. Trimming removed 6 bases from V and 3 bases from J, with 12 bases in between. The CDR3 spans 13 residues. The CDR3 sequence: CASRIRDNYEQYF. The DNA of the CDR3 is TGTGCCAGCAGAATTCGGGACAACTACGAGCAGTACTTC.

This rearrangement joins TRBV15 to TRBJ2-7; weak D call: TRBD2 (6 bases). V was shortened by 4 bases and J by 5 bases, with 18 bases between the two germline ends. The CDR3 loop spans 15 amino acids. Germline V gene data show CDR1 as LNHNV and CDR2 as YYDKDF (reference sequence). The DNA for the CDR3 is TGTGCCACCAGCATTAATAAATGGAGGGGCGACGAGCAGTACTTC. Translated: CATSINKWRGDEQYF.

The CDR3 DNA follows: TGCGCCAGCAGCCAGGGACAGACCTACGAGCAGTACTTC. It translates to CASSQGQTYEQYF. The J gene is TRBJ2-7, the V gene TRBV5-1; 7 bases fit TRBD1. The CDR3 length is 13 residues. V was pared by 4 bases and J by 2 bases, with 3 bases of the junction left unmatched. Germline V gene sequence: CDR1 SGHRS, CDR2 YFSETQ.

The J gene is TRBJ2-1, the V gene TRBV7-9; D possibly corresponds to TRBD2 (5 bases). This CDR3 has 13 amino acids. Trimming left V 5 bases short and J 10 bases short, with 15 bases between. Germline assignment: CDR1 SEHNR and CDR2 FQNEAQ (reference sequence). Here the CDR3 reads CASSLRRGIEQFF. The DNA of the CDR3 is TGTGCCAGCAGCCTCCGCCGGGGTATAGAGCAGTTCTTC.

The rearrangement uses TRBV28 and TRBJ1-2; D is possibly TRBD1 (5 bases). The V gene lost 6 bases and the J gene lost 4 bases, with 18 bases spanning the gap. CDR1 and CDR2 from the germline V gene are MDHEN and SYDVKM. This CDR3 spans 15 amino acids. The CDR3 nucleotides are TGTGCCAGCAGGTTACGGGAGCAGGGCTTCTATGGCTACACCTTC. Translated, it gives CASRLREQGFYGYTF.

This chain connects TRBV19 to TRBJ2-5; D may be TRBD1 (5 bases). Trimming took 4 bases from V and 9 from J, leaving 18 bases between them. The CDR3 sequence is 14 residues long. Per the germline V gene, CDR1 is LNHDA and CDR2 is SQIVND (reference sequence). CDR3 region: CASSNLPVGAAQYF. The CDR3 bases are TGTGCCAGTAGTAATTTGCCCGTTGGGGCGGCCCAGTACTTC.

The chain uses TRBV28 and TRBJ2-7; tentatively, D is TRBD1 or TRBD2 (5 bases each). Germline V lookup: CDR1 MDHEN, CDR2 SYDVKM. The ends were cut back, 5 bases at V and 4 bases at J, with 15 bases in the middle. The CDR3 sequence is 14 residues long. The CDR3 sequence is CASSTQGTRYEQYF. The CDR3 DNA is TGTGCCAGCAGTACGCAGGGTACTAGATACGAGCAGTACTTC.

The rearrangement uses TRBV5-1 and TRBJ2-7, with D perhaps being TRBD1 or TRBD2 (6 bases each). CDR1 and CDR2 from the germline V gene are SGHRS and YFSETQ. The CDR3 has 15 residues. The V end was cut by 5 bases, the J end by 0 bases, with 15 bases between. The CDR3 here is CASREEGGYSYEQYF. In DNA, the CDR3 is TGCGCCAGCAGGGAAGAGGGGGGATACTCCTACGAGCAGTACTTC.